Sequencing of this TCR beta chain was carried out in a study of blood T cells in healthy people across ages. Overall study results and limits: No one knew whether donors had CMV, which possibly confounded expanded clonotype changes.

Healthy individuals of Caucasian origin from Russia, aged about 6 to 90, served as donors. Extraction of total RNA produced a minimum of 6 micrograms from each sample. With respect to this clonotype: The antigen remains unidentified.

Sample-barcoded 5' priming and a J-beta primer mix drove a second PCR of roughly 6 to 12 cycles. TCRdb redid the calling of the 5' RACE reads with MiXCR, one entry per CDR3 protein. The data hold about 320,000 distinct CDR3 sequences, with 25% to 30% observed a single time. CDR3 length equals 17 residues. CDR1 and CDR2 (germline): MGHRA, YSYEKL. The TCR sequence derives from a woman aged 65 to 85 in good health. Sequencing was carried out using blood. This chain joins TRBV4-1 and TRBJ2-5; D assignment may be TRBD1 or TRBD2 (5 bases each). The DNA end is more similar to TRBJ2-7, so the J call may be wrong. CDR3 nucleotide sequence: TGCGCCAGCAGCCAAGACTTCCGGGGAGTAGGGGCCTACGAGCAGTACTTC. This gives the protein CASSQDFRGVGAYEQYF.